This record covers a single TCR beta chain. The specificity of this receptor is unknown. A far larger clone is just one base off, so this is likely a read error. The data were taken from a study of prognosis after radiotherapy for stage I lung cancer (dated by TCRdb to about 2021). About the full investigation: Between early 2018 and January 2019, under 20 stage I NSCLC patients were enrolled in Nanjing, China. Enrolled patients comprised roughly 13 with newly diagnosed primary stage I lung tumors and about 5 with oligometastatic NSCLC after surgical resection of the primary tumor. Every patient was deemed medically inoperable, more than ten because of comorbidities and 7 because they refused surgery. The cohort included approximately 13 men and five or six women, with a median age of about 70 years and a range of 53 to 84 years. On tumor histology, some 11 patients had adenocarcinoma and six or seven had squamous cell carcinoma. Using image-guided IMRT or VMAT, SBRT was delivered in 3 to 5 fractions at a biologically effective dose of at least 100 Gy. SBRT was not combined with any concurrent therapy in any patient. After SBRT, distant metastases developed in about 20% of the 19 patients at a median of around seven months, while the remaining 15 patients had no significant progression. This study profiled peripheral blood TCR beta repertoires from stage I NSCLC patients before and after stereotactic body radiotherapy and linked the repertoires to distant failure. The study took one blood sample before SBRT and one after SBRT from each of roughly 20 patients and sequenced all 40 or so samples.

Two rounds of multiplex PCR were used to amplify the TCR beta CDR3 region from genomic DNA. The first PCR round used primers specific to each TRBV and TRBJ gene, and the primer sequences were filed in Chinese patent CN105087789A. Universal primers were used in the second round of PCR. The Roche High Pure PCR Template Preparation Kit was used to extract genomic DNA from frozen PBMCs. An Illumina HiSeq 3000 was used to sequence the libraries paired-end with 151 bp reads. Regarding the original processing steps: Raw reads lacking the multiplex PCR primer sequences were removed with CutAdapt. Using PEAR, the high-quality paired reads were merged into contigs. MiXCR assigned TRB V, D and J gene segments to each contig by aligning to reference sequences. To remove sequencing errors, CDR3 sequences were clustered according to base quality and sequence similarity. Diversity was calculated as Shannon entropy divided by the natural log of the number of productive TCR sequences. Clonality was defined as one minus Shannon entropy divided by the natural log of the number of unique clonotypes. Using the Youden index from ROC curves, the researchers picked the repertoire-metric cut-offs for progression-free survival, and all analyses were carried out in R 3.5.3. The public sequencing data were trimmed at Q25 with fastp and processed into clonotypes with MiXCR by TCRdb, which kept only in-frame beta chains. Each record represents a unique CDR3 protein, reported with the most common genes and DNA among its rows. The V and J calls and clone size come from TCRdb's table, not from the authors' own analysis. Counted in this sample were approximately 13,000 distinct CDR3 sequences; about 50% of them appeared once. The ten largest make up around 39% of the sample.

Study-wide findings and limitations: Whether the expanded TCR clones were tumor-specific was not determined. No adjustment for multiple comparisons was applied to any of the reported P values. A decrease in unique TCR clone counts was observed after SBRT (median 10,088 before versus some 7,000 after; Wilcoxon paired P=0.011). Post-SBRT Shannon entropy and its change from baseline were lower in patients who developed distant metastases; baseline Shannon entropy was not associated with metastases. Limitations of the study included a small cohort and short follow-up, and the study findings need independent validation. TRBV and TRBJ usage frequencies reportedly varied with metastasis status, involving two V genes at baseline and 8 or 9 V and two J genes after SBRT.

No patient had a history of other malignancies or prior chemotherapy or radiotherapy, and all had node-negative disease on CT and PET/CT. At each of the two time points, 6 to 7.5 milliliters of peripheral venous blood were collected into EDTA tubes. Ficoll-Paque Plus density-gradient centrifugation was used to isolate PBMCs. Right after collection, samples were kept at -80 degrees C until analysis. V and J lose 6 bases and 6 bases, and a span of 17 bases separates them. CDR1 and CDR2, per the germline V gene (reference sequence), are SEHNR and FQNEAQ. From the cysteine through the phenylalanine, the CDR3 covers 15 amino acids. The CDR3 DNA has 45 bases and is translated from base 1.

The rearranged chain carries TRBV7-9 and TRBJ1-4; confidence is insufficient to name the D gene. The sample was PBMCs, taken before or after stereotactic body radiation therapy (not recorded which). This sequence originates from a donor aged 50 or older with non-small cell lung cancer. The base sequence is TGTGCCAGCAGATTAACGGGGTTTAGGGATGAAAAACTGTTTTTT. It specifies CASRLTGFRDEKLFF.